One T cell receptor beta chain is described in this entry. No antigen is known for it. The V end was cut by 1 base, the J end by 1 base, with 14 bases between. Germline CDR1 and CDR2: SGHDN and FVKESK. This CDR3 has 16 amino acids. The data are from a study of shared clonotypes between healthy human individuals. Study at large: Each donor's CD8 memory used one plate, CD8 naive two, each CD4 subset three.

Terminally differentiated effector memory CD45RA+ cells were left out of the naive CD8 fraction, which was CD45RO-negative and positively selected for CCR7. Each donor was a Caucasian adult residing in Nashville, Tennessee. Findings of the study overall: Relative to their counterparts shared across all four donors, non-shared clonotypes exhibited diminished generation probabilities.

Per the study methods: Filtering differed for immunoSEQ, which gave only junction sequences without quality scores. Here immunoSEQ multiplex PCR was the method, and the copy in TCRdb shows in-frame clones only, minus some. V, J and clone size are those of that table, while D and trimming were read from the DNA. This table has some 2.1 million clones, around 93% appearing once. The origin of this receptor is a man younger than 30 in good health. Some clones in this sample may be carry-over from other donors' samples. What was sequenced was naive CD8+ T cells from PBMCs. The rearrangement joins TRBV14 to TRBJ2-7; D not certain. CDR3 nucleotides: TGTGCCAGCAGCCAAGGTGGGTCAGTGTTATCCTACGAGCAGTACTTC. It specifies CASSQGGSVLSYEQYF.